The clone carrying this T cell receptor (beta chain) has at least ten counts. What it binds is not known. The entry originates in a study of CD8 T cells in ankylosing spondylitis. Study outcomes and limitations: Prior work had noted some motif variants in reactive arthritis blood and synovial fluid. Matched synovial fluid from ankylosing spondylitis patients was reported to be enriched for disease-linked clones. Blood from ankylosing spondylitis patients appeared to carry a characteristic roughly eight-variant TCR beta motif. CD8+ disease-linked clones were present at relatively low frequencies in blood.

The CDR3 runs 16 residues. The ends lost 6 bases at V and 0 bases at J; junction bases unmatched: 5. Germline CDR1 MNHEY, CDR2 SMNVEV (reference sequence). Quantitative 5'-RACE with molecular barcodes produced the TCR beta libraries. TCRdb itself ran the 5' RACE reads through MiXCR, one entry per CDR3 protein. The sample holds 75,000 to 95,000 distinct CDR3 sequences, just under 9% seen once. The source of this sequence is a male donor with ankylosing spondylitis. The chain joins TRBV27 to TRBJ2-1; 10 nucleotides align to TRBD2. The sequencing sample was made of blood, either unsorted or a sorted T cell fraction (not recorded which). This CDR3 reads CASSPSGRLSYNEQFF. The CDR3 region has the DNA TGTGCCAGCAGCCCTAGCGGGAGACTCTCCTACAATGAGCAGTTCTTC.